Each of the 29 T cell receptor beta chains below was sequenced from the same sample in a study of shared clonotypes between healthy human individuals. As defined, naive CD8 cells were CD45RO-negative and positively selected for CCR7, with terminally differentiated effector memory CD45RA+ cells excluded. Repertoires were generated with immunoSEQ multiplex PCR, while TCRdb's copy carries only in-frame clones and drops some. The sample shows about 2.2 million clones, 85% to 95% of them seen only once. The specimen sequenced was naive CD8+ T cells from PBMCs. These receptors were collected from a man aged 18 to 35 in good health. Some clones in this sample may be carry-over from other donors' samples.

J is TRBJ1-3 and V is TRBV20-1; D is uncertain. Between the trimmed V and J ends, which lost 0 bases and 6 bases, there was a span of 3 bases. Germline values: CDR1 DFQATT, CDR2 SNEGSKA (reference sequence). The CDR3 consists of 11 residues. The CDR3 region has the DNA TGCAGTGCTAGAGACCTAAACACCATATATTTT. Translation gives CSARDLNTIYF.

Remarks on this clone: Other DNA sequences in the sample encode the same CDR3. The gene calls are TRBV6-1 and TRBJ2-7; 7 nucleotides agree with TRBD1. With V trimmed by 4 bases and J by 1 base, 4 bases remained unmatched. Germline assignment: CDR1 MNHNS and CDR2 SASEGT. The CDR3 loop spans 14 amino acids. The CDR3 reads CASSAWDSSYEQYF. The CDR3 region has the DNA TGTGCCAGCAGTGCCTGGGACAGTTCCTACGAGCAGTACTTC.

The chain links TRBV11-2 to TRBJ2-5, with D possibly matching TRBD2 (6 bases). The CDR3 loop spans 16 amino acids. V was pared by 0 bases and J by 2 bases, with 13 bases between. Germline values: CDR1 SGHAT, CDR2 FQNNGV. DNA of the CDR3: TGTGCCAGCAGCTTAGAAAATTTGGGACTGCAAGAGACCCAGTACTTC. This translates into CASSLENLGLQETQYF.

The chain couples TRBV29-1 to TRBJ1-1; D remains ambiguous. The CDR3 is 12 residues long. Germline V gene lookup returns CDR1 SQVTM and CDR2 ANQGSEA. V was cut by 7 bases and J by 3 bases, with 12 bases left in between. The CDR3 protein is CSAITGDTEAFF. CDR3 nucleotides: TGCAGCGCCATAACCGGGGACACTGAAGCTTTCTTT.

V gene TRBV12-5 combines with J gene TRBJ2-1, with D possibly called TRBD1 or TRBD2 (7 bases each). V lost 1 base and J lost 5, with 15 bases in between. The CDR3 has 16 residues. The V gene's germline CDR1 is LGHNT and CDR2 FRNRAP. Here the CDR3 DNA reads TGTGCTAGTGGTTTGGAGGGGAGGGGGCATCACAATGAGCAGTTCTTC. Translating gives CASGLEGRGHHNEQFF.

About this clone itself: This sample also contains other DNA sequences that code for the same CDR3. The chain links TRBV27 to TRBJ2-1; D not certain. Germline CDR1 MNHEY, CDR2 SMNVEV (reference sequence). V lost 2 bases, J lost 4 bases, and 6 bases lay in between. The CDR3 consists of 13 residues. Written as DNA, the CDR3 is TGTGCCAGCAGTTTAGCGGTATACAATGAGCAGTTCTTC. Its translation is CASSLAVYNEQFF.

This clone has a single count. This sequence joins TRBV28 and TRBJ1-1; D is perhaps TRBD1 (6 bases). Germline CDR1 reads MDHEN; CDR2 reads SYDVKM. This CDR3 comprises 11 residues. V was pared by 11 bases and J by 5 bases, with 12 bases between. The CDR3 loop reads CALARGTEAFF. The CDR3 DNA sequence: TGTGCCCTGGCGAGGGGGACTGAAGCTTTCTTT.

The J gene is TRBJ1-5, the V gene TRBV9, with 7 bases that match TRBD1. From germline, CDR1 is SGDLS and CDR2 YYNGEE. The CDR3 spans 15 residues. V gave up 3 bases and J gave up 0 bases; unmatched junction bases: 3. The CDR3 DNA reads as TGTGCCAGCAGCGCAGGACAGGCTAGCAATCAGCCCCAGCATTTT. This codes for CASSAGQASNQPQHF.

J is TRBJ2-2 and V is TRBV19; TRBD2 agrees at 14 bases. The CDR3 is made up of 17 amino acids. Germline CDR1 reads LNHDA; CDR2 reads SQIVND (reference sequence). V shed 6 bases, J shed 4 bases, and the junction held 7 bases outside the gene matches. CDR3 sequence: CASRPGLAGEGTGELFF. CDR3 nucleotide sequence: TGTGCCAGTAGACCGGGACTAGCGGGAGAGGGCACCGGGGAGCTGTTTTTT.

The chain employs TRBV9 and TRBJ2-7, with D perhaps TRBD2 (6 bases). The CDR3 is 15 amino acids. Germline V gene data show CDR1 as SGDLS and CDR2 as YYNGEE. Trimming pared 0 bases from V and 2 bases from J, leaving 12 bases between. The CDR3 region is CASSVAVAETYEQYF. The CDR3 DNA is TGTGCCAGCAGCGTAGCGGTAGCGGAGACCTACGAGCAGTACTTC.

V and J are TRBV10-3 and TRBJ1-1; D is ambiguous. V was trimmed by 0 bases and J by 4 bases, leaving 9 bases between them. The CDR3 extends over 14 amino acids. Germline CDR1 ENHRY, CDR2 SYGVKD. The CDR3 loop reads CAISESAGSTEAFF. The CDR3 DNA is TGTGCCATCAGTGAGTCGGCGGGGTCCACTGAAGCTTTCTTT.

The rearrangement joins TRBV11-1 to TRBJ2-7; TRBD1 matches 10 bases. Looked up from germline, CDR1 is SGHAT and CDR2 is FQDESV (reference sequence). Unmatched junction bases numbered 5, after V lost 3 bases and J lost 3 bases. The CDR3 covers 15 residues. DNA of the CDR3: TGTGCCAGCAGCTTTAGGACAGGGGGTAGCTACGAGCAGTACTTC. The encoded protein is CASSFRTGGSYEQYF.

The chain couples TRBV7-3 to TRBJ2-1, with 10 bases identical to TRBD2. CDR3 length: 16 residues. Trimming removed 3 bases from V and 5 bases from J; junction bases left unmatched: 7. Germline CDR1 SGHTA, CDR2 FQGTGA. The CDR3 sequence: CASSFVELAGNNEQFF. The CDR3 coding sequence is TGTGCCAGCAGCTTCGTAGAACTAGCGGGGAACAATGAGCAGTTCTTC. Filled out from reference TRBV7-3 and TRBJ2-1, the complete variable domain reads GAGVSQTPSNKVTEKGKYVELRCDPISGHTALYWYRQSLGQGPEFLIYFQGTGAADDSGLPNDRFFAVRPEGSVSTLKIQRTERGDSAVYLCASSFVELAGNNEQFFGPGTRLTVL.

V usage is TRBV29-1 and J usage is TRBJ2-1; 8 bases map to TRBD2. V trimming: 0 bases; J trimming: 6 bases; junction bases outside the gene matches: 10. CDR1 is SQVTM and CDR2 is ANQGSEA in the germline V gene. CDR3 length equals 16 residues. The CDR3, as DNA: TGCAGCGTTGAAGATCGACTAAGCGGGAGTTCCAATGAGCAGTTCTTC. This sequence encodes CSVEDRLSGSSNEQFF.

J is TRBJ1-6 and V is TRBV28; D not resolved. The CDR3 runs 14 residues. The V end lost 6 bases, the J end lost 2 bases, and 8 bases lay between the germline ends. CDR1 is MDHEN, CDR2 SYDVKM, per germline. CDR3 DNA: TGTGCCAGCAGCGACGGGACCTATAATTCACCCCTCCACTTT. Its translation: CASSDGTYNSPLHF. Looking up the rest from reference TRBV28 and TRBJ1-6 gives the full variable domain: DVKVTQSSRYLVKRTGEKVFLECVQDMDHENMFWYRQDPGLGLRLIYFSYDVKMKEKGDIPEGYSVSREKKERFSLILESASTNQTSMYLCASSDGTYNSPLHFGNGTRLTVT.

The V and J genes are TRBV27 and TRBJ2-7; D may correspond to TRBD1 or TRBD2 (5 bases each). The V gene lost 6 bases and the J gene lost 0 bases, with 9 bases spanning the gap. This CDR3 has 13 amino acids. Per germline, CDR1 MNHEY and CDR2 SMNVEV (reference sequence). The CDR3 DNA sequence: TGTGCCAGCAGCCGGGACCTCTCCTACGAGCAGTACTTC. Protein: CASSRDLSYEQYF.

This chain joins TRBV10-3 and TRBJ2-7; D may correspond to TRBD1 or TRBD2 (5 bases each). The CDR3 is made up of 15 amino acids. CDR1 and CDR2 from the germline V gene are ENHRY and SYGVKD. V was trimmed by 6 bases and J by 0 bases, leaving 15 bases between them. CDR3 in DNA: TGTGCCATCAGCCTCCGGGACCCGAGCTCCTACGAGCAGTACTTC. Its translation: CAISLRDPSSYEQYF.

The chain recombines TRBV9 with TRBJ2-7; either TRBD1 or TRBD2 may supply D (6 bases each). With 2 bases removed from V and 3 bases from J, the gap between germline ends came to 15 bases. The CDR3 runs 15 residues. The germline V gene encodes CDR1 SGDLS and CDR2 YYNGEE. In nucleotides, the CDR3 is TGTGCCAGCAGCGTGGGGGGCTTGGAGGTCTACGAGCAGTACTTC. Its protein is CASSVGGLEVYEQYF.

The chain is built from TRBV5-6 and TRBJ1-1; possibly TRBD1 for D (5 bases). Trimming stripped 0 bases from V and 3 bases from J, with 18 bases between. CDR1 and CDR2 (germline): SGHDT, YYEEEE. The CDR3 spans 17 residues. For the CDR3, the DNA is TGTGCCAGCAGCTTGGCCTCTGGAGCAGGGAGGGACACTGAAGCTTTCTTT. Protein sequence: CASSLASGAGRDTEAFF. Full variable domain (rest looked up from reference TRBV5-6 and TRBJ1-1): DAGVTQSPTHLIKTRGQQVTLRCSPKSGHDTVSWYQQALGQGPQFIFQYYEEEERQRGNFPDRFSGHQFPNYSSELNVNALLLGDSALYLCASSLASGAGRDTEAFFGQGTRLTVV.

The genes are TRBV4-3 and TRBJ1-5, with TRBD1 as a possible D gene (5 bases). Germline V gene data show CDR1 as LGHNA and CDR2 as YSLEER. CDR3 length equals 16 residues. Trimming left V 0 bases short and J 3 bases short, with 12 bases between. CDR3 DNA: TGCGCCAGCAGCCAAGATACGGGACGGTACAATCAGCCCCAGCATTTT. Its translation is CASSQDTGRYNQPQHF.

Here the CDR3 reads CASSYGNTGELFF. DNA for the CDR3: TGTGCCAGCAGTTACGGGAACACCGGGGAGCTGTTTTTT. This chain connects TRBV27 to TRBJ2-2; no firm D call. Germline assignment: CDR1 MNHEY and CDR2 SMNVEV (reference sequence). This CDR3 has 13 residues. The V end was cut by 4 bases, the J end by 1 base, with 4 bases between.

The chain combines TRBV29-1 with TRBJ1-2, with D tentatively TRBD1 (6 bases). CDR1 and CDR2 (germline): SQVTM, ANQGSEA. The CDR3 runs 14 residues. The V gene lost 6 bases and the J gene lost 4 bases, with 18 bases spanning the gap. The CDR3 region has the DNA TGCAGCGTGAACGCCGGGTCCAGGGGCTATGGCTACACCTTC. Protein sequence: CSVNAGSRGYGYTF.

Regarding this clone: Other DNA sequences in this specimen translate into the identical CDR3. The chain uses TRBV9 and TRBJ2-1, with D maybe TRBD1 (5 bases). The germline V gene encodes CDR1 SGDLS and CDR2 YYNGEE. V was pared by 3 bases and J by 0 bases, with 10 bases between. The CDR3 runs to 15 residues. CDR3 sequence reads: CASSADTSSYNEQFF. CDR3 in DNA: TGTGCCAGCAGCGCGGACACAAGCTCCTACAATGAGCAGTTCTTC.

V and J are TRBV18 and TRBJ2-5; no clear D gene. Trimming stripped 3 bases from V and 5 bases from J, with 16 bases between. The CDR3 runs to 15 residues. Germline CDR1 reads KGHSH; CDR2 reads LQKENI. The CDR3 reads CASSPGKGRDETQYF. In DNA, the CDR3 is TGTGCCAGCTCACCGGGAAAAGGGCGCGACGAGACCCAGTACTTC.

The chain is built from TRBV15 and TRBJ2-7; possible D gene TRBD2, 5 bases. Deletions cut 0 bases from V and 2 bases from J, with 11 bases between. The CDR3 is made up of 15 amino acids. From germline, CDR1 is LNHNV and CDR2 YYDKDF (reference sequence). As DNA, the CDR3 is TGTGCCACCAGCAGAGATCGAGGACTTGCCTACGAGCAGTACTTC. Translating it yields CATSRDRGLAYEQYF.

This chain links TRBV10-3 with TRBJ2-2; D tentatively reads TRBD1 or TRBD2 (5 bases each). Trimming shortened V by 6 bases and J by 6 bases, and 17 bases separated the two germline ends. Germline-derived CDR1 and CDR2 are ENHRY and SYGVKD. This CDR3 spans 15 amino acids. This CDR3 is CAISSGTQTSGELFF. Here the CDR3 DNA reads TGTGCCATCAGCTCCGGGACCCAGACGTCCGGGGAGCTGTTTTTT.

This clone was found a few times. Other DNA sequences in this specimen translate into the identical CDR3. The chain uses TRBV7-9 and TRBJ1-1; 7 nucleotides match TRBD1. V lost 5 bases, J lost 6 bases, and 3 bases stayed unmatched. Per germline, CDR1 SEHNR and CDR2 FQNEAQ (reference sequence). This CDR3 region has 12 residues. CDR3 sequence (DNA): TGTGCCAGCAGCCTCGACAGGGCTGAAGCTTTCTTT. This translates into CASSLDRAEAFF. Looking up the rest from reference TRBV7-9 and TRBJ1-1 gives the full variable domain: DTGVSQNPRHKITKRGQNVTFRCDPISEHNRLYWYRQTLGQGPEFLTYFQNEAQLEKSRLLSDRFSAERPKGSFSTLEIQRTEQGDSAMYLCASSLDRAEAFFGQGTRLTVV.

V usage is TRBV7-3 and J usage is TRBJ2-3; perhaps TRBD2 as D (6 bases). The V end lost 3 bases, the J end lost 2 bases, and 15 bases lay between the germline ends. This CDR3 region has 16 residues. Germline V lookup: CDR1 SGHTA, CDR2 FQGTGA. In DNA form, the CDR3 reads TGTGCCAGCAGCTTCGGACGACTAGGGGACACAGATACGCAGTATTTT. It translates to CASSFGRLGDTDTQYF.

This clone was counted between two and nine times. The chain couples TRBV9 to TRBJ2-7, with 7 bases aligning to TRBD1. CDR3 length: 12 residues. The V and J ends lost 3 bases and 6 bases, in that order; junction bases with no gene match: 3. Germline CDR1 and CDR2: SGDLS and YYNGEE. Here the CDR3 reads CASSGDSSEQYF. In DNA form, the CDR3 reads TGTGCCAGCAGCGGGGACAGTTCCGAGCAGTACTTC.